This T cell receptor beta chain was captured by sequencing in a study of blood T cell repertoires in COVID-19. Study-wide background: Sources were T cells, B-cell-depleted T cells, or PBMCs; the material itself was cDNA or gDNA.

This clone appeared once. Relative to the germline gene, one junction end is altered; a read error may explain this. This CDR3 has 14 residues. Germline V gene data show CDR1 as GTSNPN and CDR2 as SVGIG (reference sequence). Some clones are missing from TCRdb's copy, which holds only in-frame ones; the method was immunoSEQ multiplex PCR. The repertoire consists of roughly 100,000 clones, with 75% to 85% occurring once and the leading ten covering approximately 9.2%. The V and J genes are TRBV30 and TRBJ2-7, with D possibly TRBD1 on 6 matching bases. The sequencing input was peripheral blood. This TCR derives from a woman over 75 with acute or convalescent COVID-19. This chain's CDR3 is CARSPGVEPYEQYF. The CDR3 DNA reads TGTGCCAGGAGTCCAGGGGTAGAGCCCTACGAGCAGTACTTC.